The sequence of this T cell receptor (beta chain) was determined in a study of T cells in Graves' hyperthyroidism and ophthalmopathy. Study-level information: Blood from the periphery was taken at initial diagnosis, before any treatment.

The V and J ends lost 5 bases and 4 bases, in that order; junction bases with no gene match: 5. This CDR3 is 14 amino acids long. TCR beta CDR3 regions were amplified from RNA transcripts. HTBI primers were employed in a first-round RT-PCR of the TCR CDR3. MiXCR was run by TCRdb on the multiplex PCR reads, yielding one entry per CDR3 protein. The data hold about 560,000 distinct CDR3 sequences, with 14% observed a single time. V and J are TRBV12-3 or TRBV12-4 and TRBJ1-1, with TRBD1 identical over 9 bases. The sample taken for sequencing was blood. This clonotype was obtained from a woman in her thirties or forties with Graves' hyperthyroidism. The CDR3 DNA is TGTGCCAGCAGTACCGGGACAGGGTCCACTGAAGCTTTCTTT. Translation gives CASSTGTGSTEAFF.